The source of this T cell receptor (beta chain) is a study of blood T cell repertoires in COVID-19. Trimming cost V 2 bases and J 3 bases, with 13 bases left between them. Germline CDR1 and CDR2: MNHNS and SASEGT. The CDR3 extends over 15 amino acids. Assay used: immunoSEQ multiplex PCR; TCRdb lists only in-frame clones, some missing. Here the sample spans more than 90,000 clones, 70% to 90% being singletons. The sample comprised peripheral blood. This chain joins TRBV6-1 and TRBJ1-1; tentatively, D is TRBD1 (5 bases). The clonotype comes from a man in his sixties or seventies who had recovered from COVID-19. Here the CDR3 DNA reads TGTGCCAGCAGTGAACGGTGGGGCCGGGACACTGAAGCTTTCTTT. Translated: CASSERWGRDTEAFF.